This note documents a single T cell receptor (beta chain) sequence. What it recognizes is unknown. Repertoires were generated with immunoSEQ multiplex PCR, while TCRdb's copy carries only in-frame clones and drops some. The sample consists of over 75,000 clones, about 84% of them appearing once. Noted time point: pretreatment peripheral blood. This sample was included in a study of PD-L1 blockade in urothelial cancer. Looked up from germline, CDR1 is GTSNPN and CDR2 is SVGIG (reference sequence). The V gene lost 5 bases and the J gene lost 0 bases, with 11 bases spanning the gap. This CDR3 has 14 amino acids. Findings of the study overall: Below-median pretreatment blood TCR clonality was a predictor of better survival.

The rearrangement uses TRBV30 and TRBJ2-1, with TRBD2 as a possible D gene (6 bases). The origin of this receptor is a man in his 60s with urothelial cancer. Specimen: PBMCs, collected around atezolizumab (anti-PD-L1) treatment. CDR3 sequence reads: CAWYAGLSYNEQFF. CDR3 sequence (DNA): TGTGCCTGGTATGCGGGGCTCTCCTACAATGAGCAGTTCTTC.